The clone carrying this T cell receptor (beta chain) was recorded many times. Its specificity is not known. The sample comes from a study of T cells in Graves' hyperthyroidism and ophthalmopathy. Study at large: Sampling of peripheral blood happened at initial diagnosis, prior to any treatment.

V dropped 0 bases and J dropped 5 bases, with 8 bases sitting between them. Germline V gene sequence: CDR1 PRHDT, CDR2 FYEKMQ (reference sequence). There are 13 residues in the CDR3. Study conclusions and caveats: Also found in blood were most expanded thyroid clonotypes above 0.001.

Each diagnosis drew on symptoms, thyroxine, TRAb, thyroid ultrasound and orbital computed tomography findings. Amplification targeted TCR beta CDR3 regions from RNA transcripts. The HTBI primer set drove a first-round RT-PCR of the TCR CDR3. A single record per CDR3 protein comes from TCRdb applying MiXCR to the multiplex PCR reads. Altogether roughly 560,000 distinct CDR3 sequences are present, over 12% being singletons, with the ten largest covering around 4.1%. The rearrangement joins TRBV13 to TRBJ2-7, with a tentative D call TRBD1 (6 bases). Sequences were obtained from blood. The clonotype comes from a middle-aged woman with Graves' ophthalmopathy. The CDR3 loop is CASSLGGHDEQYF. The CDR3 nucleotides are TGTGCCAGCAGCTTAGGGGGACATGACGAGCAGTACTTC.